Listed below are T cell receptor beta chains from one sample, sequenced in a study of OX40 agonist ivuxolimab in advanced cancers. The repertoire was sequenced with immunoSEQ multiplex PCR; TCRdb's copy has only in-frame clones and lacks some. The sample records about 50,000 clones, approximately 83% being singletons. Sequenced material: CD4+ or CD8+ T cells sorted from blood, taken in a trial of the OX40 agonist ivuxolimab. These receptors all stem from an adult with an advanced solid tumor such as melanoma, head and neck, liver or kidney cancer. CDR3s include the opening cysteine and the closing phenylalanine or tryptophan. Each record gives: CDR3 DNA, CDR3 protein, V gene, D gene, clone size, J gene. The D gene is left open where the match is weak. Size values are once, few and many counts, or a class for expanded clones, and some rows have none.

TGCACCAGCAGCCATCCCCGCCTAGCCAAAAACATTCAGTACTTC	CTSSHPRLAKNIQYF	TRBV1	-	-	TRBJ2-4
TGTGCCAGCAGTTACTCGGAGATAGCGGGGGCCCGGCGGCGGTTCTTC	CASSYSEIAGARRRFF	TRBV6-5	TRBD2	-	TRBJ2-1
TGTGCCAGCAGCGCGCCGGGACAGGGGGTCAGATACTCTGGGGCCAACGTCCTGACTTTC	CASSAPGQGVRYSGANVLTF	TRBV9	TRBD1	-	TRBJ2-6
TGTGCCAGCAGCTTAGATGTCACCGTCTTGCGGGGCTACACCTTC	CASSLDVTVLRGYTF	TRBV7-9	-	-	TRBJ1-2
TGTGCCAGTAGTATAGACAGAGGGAACAATGAGCAGTTCTTC	CASSIDRGNNEQFF	TRBV19	-	-	TRBJ2-1
TGCGCCAGCAGTGAGTCGGGGAAAACTGAAGCTTTCTTT	CASSESGKTEAFF	TRBV10-1	-	-	TRBJ1-1
TGTGCCAGCAGCTTAGCGCGGGGAGGATACAATGAGCAGTTCTTC	CASSLARGGYNEQFF	TRBV7-8	-	-	TRBJ2-1
TGCGCCAGCAGCCCACCTAGTGACACCGGGGAGCTGTTTTTT	CASSPPSDTGELFF	TRBV5-1	-	-	TRBJ2-2
TGTGCCAGCTCAGGGACACCCAACACCGGGGAGCTGTTTTTT	CASSGTPNTGELFF	TRBV18	-	-	TRBJ2-2
TGTGCCAGCAGCTTAGTTAAGGTAGGGCAGACCTATGGCTACACCTTC	CASSLVKVGQTYGYTF	TRBV11-2	-	-	TRBJ1-2
TGTGCCAGCAGCCACGACAGGGGGCTGGGTGGCTACACCTTC	CASSHDRGLGGYTF	TRBV27	TRBD1	-	TRBJ1-2
TGTGCCAGCAGCTTATTTGGATATAATTCACCCCTCCACTTT	CASSLFGYNSPLHF	TRBV11-2	-	-	TRBJ1-6
TGCGCCAGCAGCTTCCCGGGACAGGGGGCAGGGGGCTACACCTTC	CASSFPGQGAGGYTF	TRBV5-1	TRBD1	-	TRBJ1-2
TGTGCCAGCAGCTCTCCCAATGAGCAGTTCTTC	CASSSPNEQFF	TRBV5-8	-	-	TRBJ2-1
TGTGCCAGCAGGTCTCAGGGTGGGAACACTGAAGCTTTCTTT	CASRSQGGNTEAFF	TRBV7-2	-	once	TRBJ1-1
TGTGCCAGCAGTGAGGCCCCCAGGACTCAGTACTTC	CASSEAPRTQYF	TRBV2	-	-	TRBJ2-5
TGTGCCAGCAGTTACCACGGGGGCCAGCCCCTCCACTTT	CASSYHGGQPLHF	TRBV6-5	-	-	TRBJ1-6
TGTGCCAGCACAACAAGGCCACCCTATGGCTACACCTTC	CASTTRPPYGYTF	TRBV6-5	-	-	TRBJ1-2
TGTGCCAGCAGCTTGGACAGGGGGTATGGGCAAGAGACCCAGTACTTC	CASSLDRGYGQETQYF	TRBV7-7	TRBD1	-	TRBJ2-5
TGTGCCAGCTCACCAGGGGTGACCGGCACCGGGGAGCTGTTTTTT	CASSPGVTGTGELFF	TRBV18	-	once	TRBJ2-2
TGTGCCAGCAGCGGAGCGGGGGGACCAGAGACCCAGTACTTC	CASSGAGGPETQYF	TRBV6-5	TRBD2	few	TRBJ2-5
TGCGCCAGCAGCAACCGGGACAGAGGTTCACCCCTCCACTTT	CASSNRDRGSPLHF	TRBV4-1	TRBD1	few	TRBJ1-6
TGTGCCAGCAGCAACCTGGCCAGGGGCGTCTATGGCTACACCTTC	CASSNLARGVYGYTF	TRBV7-9	-	-	TRBJ1-2
TGTGCCAGCAGCTGGACTAGCGGGGGGGCCTACAATGAGCAGTTCTTC	CASSWTSGGAYNEQFF	TRBV7-2	TRBD2	once	TRBJ2-1
TGTGCCAGCAGCTTACAGGGCCGGCGTGGCTATGGCTACACCTTC	CASSLQGRRGYGYTF	TRBV11-3	-	once	TRBJ1-2
TGTGCCAGCAGTTCAGGGACACCCGGGGAAAAGACCCAGTACTTC	CASSSGTPGEKTQYF	TRBV27	-	-	TRBJ2-5
TGTGCCAGCAGCGTGACTAGCGGGGGGGCCGCGAACACCGGGGAGCTGTTTTTT	CASSVTSGGAANTGELFF	TRBV7-3	TRBD2	-	TRBJ2-2
TGTGCCAGCTCACCCCGGACAGGGGGCGTAGGCACCATATATTTT	CASSPRTGGVGTIYF	TRBV18	TRBD1	-	TRBJ1-3
TGTGCCAGCAGCTCGACAGCTCAGAGGGATGAAAAACTGTTTTTT	CASSSTAQRDEKLFF	TRBV5-6	-	once	TRBJ1-4
TGTGCCAGCAGCGTGGGGGGTGCTACCGGGGAGCTGTTTTTT	CASSVGGATGELFF	TRBV7-8	-	-	TRBJ2-2
TGTGCCAGCAAGCCAATAGCGGGGCGGGGCACAGATACGCAGTATTTT	CASKPIAGRGTDTQYF	TRBV5-5	TRBD2	-	TRBJ2-3
TGCGCCAGCAGCGTGTCAGGGAGCTCCTACGAGCAGTACTTC	CASSVSGSSYEQYF	TRBV5-1	-	-	TRBJ2-7
TGTGCCAGCAGTTTTTCGCCAGATGGGGGGACTGAAGCTTTCTTT	CASSFSPDGGTEAFF	TRBV27	-	-	TRBJ1-1
TGTGCCAGCAAAGGAGCGGGGGGGCTGGACGAGCAGTACTTC	CASKGAGGLDEQYF	TRBV11-3	TRBD2	-	TRBJ2-7
TGTGCCAGCCGAAACAGCGGGGGGGCCTACAATGAGCAGTTCTTC	CASRNSGGAYNEQFF	TRBV27	TRBD2	-	TRBJ2-1
TGTGCCACCAGCGTCTGGGGGGGGGTAGGCACAGATACGCAGTATTTT	CATSVWGGVGTDTQYF	TRBV15	TRBD2	-	TRBJ2-3
TGTGCCAGCAGCTTGAAGAGCGGGGGAGGCAATGAGCAGTTCTTC	CASSLKSGGGNEQFF	TRBV11-2	TRBD2	-	TRBJ2-1
TGTGCCAGTAAGGGAGTCACCTCAACTAATGAAAAACTGTTTTTT	CASKGVTSTNEKLFF	TRBV19	-	-	TRBJ1-4
TGTGCCAGCAGCTTAGCCAGGGGGCAACGGTTTAGGGGCGAGCAGTACTTC	CASSLARGQRFRGEQYF	TRBV7-6	TRBD1	-	TRBJ2-7
TGTGCCAGCCAATTCCGGTGGGGGGGCGCGGGAGATACGCAGTATTTT	CASQFRWGGAGDTQYF	TRBV19	-	once	TRBJ2-3
TGTGCCAGCAGCGTAAGGCCTAGGTTTGAGTCTAGCACAGATACGCAGTATTTT	CASSVRPRFESSTDTQYF	TRBV9	-	-	TRBJ2-3
TGCGCCAGCAGCCGGGGGACAGGGGGGGAGCAGTACTTC	CASSRGTGGEQYF	TRBV4-1	TRBD1	-	TRBJ2-7
TGTGCCAGCATTGAAACCACTGAAGCTTTCTTT	CASIETTEAFF	TRBV6-1	-	few	TRBJ1-1
TGTGCCAGCAGCTCACAATTAGCGGGGGATTACAATGAGCAGTTCTTC	CASSSQLAGDYNEQFF	TRBV11-2	TRBD2	-	TRBJ2-1
TGTGCCAGCAGCGTAGCAGGAAGGGGGATGGACACTGAAGCTTTCTTT	CASSVAGRGMDTEAFF	TRBV9	-	-	TRBJ1-1
TGTGCCAGCAGTGAGACTAGCGTGACCGGGGAGCTGTTTTTT	CASSETSVTGELFF	TRBV6-1	TRBD2	-	TRBJ2-2
TGTGCCAGCAGTTTTCACCGGACAGGGTCCTATGGCTACACCTTC	CASSFHRTGSYGYTF	TRBV28	TRBD1	-	TRBJ1-2
TGCGCCAGCAGCCCTACCATACAGGCGGTGAACACTGAAGCTTTCTTT	CASSPTIQAVNTEAFF	TRBV5-1	-	-	TRBJ1-1
TGTGCCAGCAGCCCAGGGTGGAACACCGGGGAGCTGTTTTTT	CASSPGWNTGELFF	TRBV7-2	-	-	TRBJ2-2